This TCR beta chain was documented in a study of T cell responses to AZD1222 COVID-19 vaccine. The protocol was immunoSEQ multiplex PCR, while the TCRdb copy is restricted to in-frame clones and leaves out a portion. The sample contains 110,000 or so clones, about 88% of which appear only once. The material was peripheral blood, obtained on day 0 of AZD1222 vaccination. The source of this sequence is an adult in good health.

The CDR3 loop is CASSPGNRGPGYGYTF. Written as DNA, the CDR3 is TGTGCCAGCTCACCAGGGAACAGGGGGCCGGGCTATGGCTACACCTTC. V gene TRBV18 combines with J gene TRBJ1-2, with 9 positions matching TRBD1. Germline V gene sequence: CDR1 KGHSH, CDR2 LQKENI. This CDR3 comprises 16 residues. V lost 2 bases to trimming and J lost 4 bases; unmatched junction nucleotides: 8.